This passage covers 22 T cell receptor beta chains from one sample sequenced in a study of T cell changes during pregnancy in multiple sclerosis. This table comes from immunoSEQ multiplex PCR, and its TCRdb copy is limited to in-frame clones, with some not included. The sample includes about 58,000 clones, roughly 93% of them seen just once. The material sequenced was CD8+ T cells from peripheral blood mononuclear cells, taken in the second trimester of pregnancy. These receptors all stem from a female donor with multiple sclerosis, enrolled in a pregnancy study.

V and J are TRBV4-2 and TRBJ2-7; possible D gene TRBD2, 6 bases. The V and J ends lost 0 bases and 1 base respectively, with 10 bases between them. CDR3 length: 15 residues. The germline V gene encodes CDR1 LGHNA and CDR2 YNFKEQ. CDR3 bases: TGTGCCAGCAGCCAAGAGGAGGGAATTTCCTACGAGCAGTACTTC. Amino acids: CASSQEEGISYEQYF.

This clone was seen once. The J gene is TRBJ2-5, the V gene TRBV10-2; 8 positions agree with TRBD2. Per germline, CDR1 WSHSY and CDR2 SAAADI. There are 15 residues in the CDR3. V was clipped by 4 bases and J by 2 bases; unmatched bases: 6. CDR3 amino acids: CASSVGSGAQETQYF. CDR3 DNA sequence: TGCGCCAGCAGTGTGGGTAGCGGGGCTCAAGAGACCCAGTACTTC.

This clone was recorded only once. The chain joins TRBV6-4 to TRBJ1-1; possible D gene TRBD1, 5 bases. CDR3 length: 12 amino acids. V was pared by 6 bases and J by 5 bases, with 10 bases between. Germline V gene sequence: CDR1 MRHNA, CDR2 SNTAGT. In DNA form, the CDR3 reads TGTGCCAGCAGCCCCGGGGGAACTGAAGCTTTCTTT. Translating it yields CASSPGGTEAFF.

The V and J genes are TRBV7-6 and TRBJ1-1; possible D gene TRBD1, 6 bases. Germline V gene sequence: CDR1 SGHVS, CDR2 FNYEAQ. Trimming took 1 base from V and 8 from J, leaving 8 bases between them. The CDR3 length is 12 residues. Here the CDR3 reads CASSLVQGEAFF. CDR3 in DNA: TGTGCCAGCAGCTTAGTACAGGGAGAAGCTTTCTTT.

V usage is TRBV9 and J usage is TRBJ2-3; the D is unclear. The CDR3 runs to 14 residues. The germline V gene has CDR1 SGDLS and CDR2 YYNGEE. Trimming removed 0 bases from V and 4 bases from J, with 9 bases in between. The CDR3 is CASSVGNYPDTQYF. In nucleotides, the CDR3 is TGTGCCAGCAGCGTAGGTAACTATCCAGATACGCAGTATTTT.

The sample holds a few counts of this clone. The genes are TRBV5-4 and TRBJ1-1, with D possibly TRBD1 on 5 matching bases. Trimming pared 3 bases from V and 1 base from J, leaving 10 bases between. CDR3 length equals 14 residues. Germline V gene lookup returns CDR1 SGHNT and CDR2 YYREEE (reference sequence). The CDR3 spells CASSSFGGNTEAFF. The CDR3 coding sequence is TGTGCCAGCAGCTCGTTCGGGGGGAACACTGAAGCTTTCTTT.

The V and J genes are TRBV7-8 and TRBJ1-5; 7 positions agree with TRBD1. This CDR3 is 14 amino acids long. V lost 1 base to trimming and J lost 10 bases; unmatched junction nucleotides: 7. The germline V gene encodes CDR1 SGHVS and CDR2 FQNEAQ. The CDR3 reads CASSLDRGNEPQHF. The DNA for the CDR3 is TGTGCCAGCAGCTTAGACAGGGGAAATGAACCCCAGCATTTT.

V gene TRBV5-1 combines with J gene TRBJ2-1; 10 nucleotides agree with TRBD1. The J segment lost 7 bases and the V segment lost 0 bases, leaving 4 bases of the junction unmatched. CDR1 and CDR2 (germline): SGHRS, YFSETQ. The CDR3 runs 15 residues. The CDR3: CASSLGQGALNEQFF. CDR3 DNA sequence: TGCGCCAGCAGCTTGGGACAGGGGGCGTTGAATGAGCAGTTCTTC.

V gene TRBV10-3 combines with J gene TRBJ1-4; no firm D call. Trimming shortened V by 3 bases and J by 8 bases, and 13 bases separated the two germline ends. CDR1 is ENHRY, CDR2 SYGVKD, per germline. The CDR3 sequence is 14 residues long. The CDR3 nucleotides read TGTGCCATCAGTGAAGCGGGAGAAGGGGAAAAACTGTTTTTT. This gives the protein CAISEAGEGEKLFF.

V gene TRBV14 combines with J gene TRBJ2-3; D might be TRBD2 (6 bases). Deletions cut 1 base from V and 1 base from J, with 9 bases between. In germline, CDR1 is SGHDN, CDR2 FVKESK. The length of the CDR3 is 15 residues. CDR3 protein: CASSQGASGTDTQYF. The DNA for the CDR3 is TGTGCCAGCAGCCAAGGGGCTAGCGGCACAGATACGCAGTATTTT.

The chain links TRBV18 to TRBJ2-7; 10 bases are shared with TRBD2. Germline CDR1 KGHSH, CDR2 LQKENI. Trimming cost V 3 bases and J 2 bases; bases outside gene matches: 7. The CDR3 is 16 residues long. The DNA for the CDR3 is TGTGCCAGCTCACCGGTGAGAAGCGGGGGGGCCTACGAGCAGTACTTC. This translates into CASSPVRSGGAYEQYF.

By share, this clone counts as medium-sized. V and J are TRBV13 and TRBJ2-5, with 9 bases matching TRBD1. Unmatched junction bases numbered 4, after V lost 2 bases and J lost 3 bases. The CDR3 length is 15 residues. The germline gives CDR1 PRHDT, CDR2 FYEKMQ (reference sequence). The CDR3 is CASSLRGQGEETQYF. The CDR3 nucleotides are TGTGCCAGCAGCTTAAGGGGACAGGGCGAAGAGACCCAGTACTTC.

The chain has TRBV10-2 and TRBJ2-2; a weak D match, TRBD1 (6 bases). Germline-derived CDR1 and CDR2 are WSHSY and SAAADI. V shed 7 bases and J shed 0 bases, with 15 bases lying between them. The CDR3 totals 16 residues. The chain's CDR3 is CASKLGHHSNTGELFF. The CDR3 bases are TGCGCCAGCAAACTGGGACACCACTCGAACACCGGGGAGCTGTTTTTT.

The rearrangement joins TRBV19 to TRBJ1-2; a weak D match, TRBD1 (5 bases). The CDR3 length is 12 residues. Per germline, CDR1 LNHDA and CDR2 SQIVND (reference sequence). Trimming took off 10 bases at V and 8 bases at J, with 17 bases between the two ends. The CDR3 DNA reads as TGTGCCACTCAAAGTGCAGGGAAAGGCTACACCTTC. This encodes CATQSAGKGYTF. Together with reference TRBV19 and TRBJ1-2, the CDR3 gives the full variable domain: DGGITQSPKYLFRKEGQNVTLSCEQNLNHDAMYWYRQDPGQGLRLIYYSQIVNDFQKGDIAEGYSVSREKKESFPLTVTSAQKNPTAFYLCATQSAGKGYTFGSGTRLTVV.

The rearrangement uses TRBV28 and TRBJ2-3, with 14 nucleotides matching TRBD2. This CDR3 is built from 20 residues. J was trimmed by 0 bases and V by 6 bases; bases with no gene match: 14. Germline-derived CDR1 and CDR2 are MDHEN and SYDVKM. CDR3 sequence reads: CASRGLPGLAGVPSTDTQYF. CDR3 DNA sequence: TGTGCCAGCAGGGGTCTACCGGGACTAGCGGGAGTCCCCAGCACAGATACGCAGTATTTT.

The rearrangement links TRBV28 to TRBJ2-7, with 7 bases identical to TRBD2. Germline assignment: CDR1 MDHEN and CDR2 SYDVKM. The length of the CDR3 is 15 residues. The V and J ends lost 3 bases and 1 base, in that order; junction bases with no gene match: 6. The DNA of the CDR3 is TGTGCCAGCAGTTTTGAGGCTAGCGGTTCCTACGAGCAGTACTTC. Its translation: CASSFEASGSYEQYF.

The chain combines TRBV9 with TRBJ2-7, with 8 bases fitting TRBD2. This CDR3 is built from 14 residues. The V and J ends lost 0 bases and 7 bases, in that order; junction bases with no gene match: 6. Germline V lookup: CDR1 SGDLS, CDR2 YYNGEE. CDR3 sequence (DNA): TGTGCCAGCAGCGTAGCTACGGGGGGGAGGGAGCAGTACTTC. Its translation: CASSVATGGREQYF.

The CDR3 sequence is CASSFTTGLSYEQYF. The CDR3 nucleotides read TGTGCCAGCAGTTTCACGACAGGCCTCTCCTACGAGCAGTACTTC. The chain has TRBV27 and TRBJ2-7; D perhaps matches TRBD1 (6 bases). V shed 3 bases and J shed 0 bases, with 12 bases lying between them. The CDR3 is made up of 15 amino acids. In germline, CDR1 is MNHEY, CDR2 SMNVEV (reference sequence).

The CDR3 nucleotides read TGTGCCAGCAGCTTCCGGATAGCGGGAGAAAGGGCCAAAAACATTCAGTACTTC. Amino acids: CASSFRIAGERAKNIQYF. The chain carries TRBV7-3 and TRBJ2-4, with 9 bases identical to TRBD2. The CDR3 totals 18 residues. The V segment lost 3 bases and the J segment 1 base; nucleotides outside the gene matches: 10. The germline V gene encodes CDR1 SGHTA and CDR2 FQGTGA.

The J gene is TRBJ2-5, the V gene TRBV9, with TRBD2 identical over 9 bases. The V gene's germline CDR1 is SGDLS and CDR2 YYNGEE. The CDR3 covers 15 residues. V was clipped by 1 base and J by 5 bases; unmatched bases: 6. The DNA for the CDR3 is TGTGCCAGCAGCGTATTAGCGGGAGCGGGGGAGACCCAGTACTTC. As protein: CASSVLAGAGETQYF.

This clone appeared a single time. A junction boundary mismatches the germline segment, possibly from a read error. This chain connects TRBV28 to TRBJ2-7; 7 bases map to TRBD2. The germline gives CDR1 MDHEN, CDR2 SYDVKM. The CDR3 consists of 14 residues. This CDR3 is CASSPGLESSEQYF. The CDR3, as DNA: TGTGCCAGCAGCCCCGGACTAGAGTCCTCCGAGCAGTACTTC. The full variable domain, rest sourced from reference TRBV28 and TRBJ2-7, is DVKVTQSSRYLVKRTGEKVFLECVQDMDHENMFWYRQDPGLGLRLIYFSYDVKMKEKGDIPEGYSVSREKKERFSLILESASTNQTSMYLCASSPGLESSEQYFGPGTRLTVT.

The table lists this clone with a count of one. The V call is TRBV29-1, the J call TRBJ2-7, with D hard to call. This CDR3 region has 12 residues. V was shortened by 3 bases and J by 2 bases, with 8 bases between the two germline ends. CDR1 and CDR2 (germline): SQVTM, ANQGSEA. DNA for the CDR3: TGCAGCGTTGAGGATAGCACCTACGAGCAGTACTTC. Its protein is CSVEDSTYEQYF.